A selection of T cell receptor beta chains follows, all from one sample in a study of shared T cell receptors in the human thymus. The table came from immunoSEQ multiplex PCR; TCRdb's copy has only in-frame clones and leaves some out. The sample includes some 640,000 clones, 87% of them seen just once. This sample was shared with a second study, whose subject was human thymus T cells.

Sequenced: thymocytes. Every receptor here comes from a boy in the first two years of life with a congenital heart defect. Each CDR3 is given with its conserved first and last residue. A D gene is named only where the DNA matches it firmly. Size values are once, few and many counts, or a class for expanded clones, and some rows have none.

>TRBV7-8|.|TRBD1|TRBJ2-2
TGTGCCAGCAGCTACCCCGGGACAGCCACCGGGGAGCTGTTTTTT
CASSYPGTATGELFF
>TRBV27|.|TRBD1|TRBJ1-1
TGTGCCAGCAGTTTAAGGGGGCCCAGGGTATGGAACACTGAAGCTTTCTTT
CASSLRGPRVWNTEAFF
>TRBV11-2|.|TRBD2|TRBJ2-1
TGTGCCAGCAGCTTAAGCGGGAGGGAGAATGAGCAGTTCTTC
CASSLSGRENEQFF
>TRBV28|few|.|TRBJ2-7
TGTGCCAGCAGCCCCCGGGACTGCACATACGAGCAGTACTTC
CASSPRDCTYEQYF
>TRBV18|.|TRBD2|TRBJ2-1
TGTGCCAGCTCACGTCCGGGACTAGCGGGAGGGAACTACAATGAGCAGTTCTTC
CASSRPGLAGGNYNEQFF
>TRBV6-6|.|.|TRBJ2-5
TGTGCCAGCAGCCCCGGGATATCGGAGACCCAGTACTTC
CASSPGISETQYF
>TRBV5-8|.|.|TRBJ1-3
TGTGCCAGCAGCTTGGCCCGCCCGAGCTCTGGAAACACCATATATTTT
CASSLARPSSGNTIYF
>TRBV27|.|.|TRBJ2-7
TGTGCCAGCAGTTACTTCCAGGGGGGTCCTACCTACGAGCAGTACTTC
CASSYFQGGPTYEQYF
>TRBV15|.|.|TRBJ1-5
TGTGCCACCAGCGACCGTCGGGGGGATAGCAATCAGCCCCAGCATTTT
CATSDRRGDSNQPQHF
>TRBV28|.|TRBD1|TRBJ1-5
TGTGCCAGCAGTGGGGACAGCTATCAGCCCCAGCATTTT
CASSGDSYQPQHF